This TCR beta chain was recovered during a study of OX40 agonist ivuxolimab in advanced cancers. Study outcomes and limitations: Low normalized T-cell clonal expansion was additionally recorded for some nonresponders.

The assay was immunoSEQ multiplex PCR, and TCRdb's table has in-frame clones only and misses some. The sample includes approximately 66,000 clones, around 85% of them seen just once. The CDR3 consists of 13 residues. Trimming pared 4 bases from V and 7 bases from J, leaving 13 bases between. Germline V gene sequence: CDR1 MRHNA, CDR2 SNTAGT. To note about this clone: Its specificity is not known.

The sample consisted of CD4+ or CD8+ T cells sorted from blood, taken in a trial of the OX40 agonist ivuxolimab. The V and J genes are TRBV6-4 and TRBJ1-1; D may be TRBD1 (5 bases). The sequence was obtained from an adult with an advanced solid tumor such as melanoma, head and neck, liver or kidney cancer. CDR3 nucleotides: TGTGCCAGCAGTGCTCTATCCGGGGGTGAAGCTTTCTTT. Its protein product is CASSALSGGEAFF.